The 17 T cell receptor beta chains below come from one sample, sequenced in a study of blood T cell dynamics during melanoma immunotherapy. Study-wide results and limits: The most clonal sorted CD8+ subset, immune-effector cells, was closest to cell-free DNA CDR3 sequences.

The data were produced by immunoSEQ multiplex PCR, yet TCRdb's version contains in-frame clones alone and is incomplete. The sample has some 1,300 clones, over 65% seen once; the top ten hold roughly 15%. The time point: pre-treatment baseline. The CD3+ CD4- CD8+ CD45RA- CD45RO-high CD27- CCR7- memory phenotype defined TIE cells. Their antigens are not known. Sequencing was performed on CD8+ T cells from blood, taken from a patient treated with checkpoint blockade. The receptors shown here come from a human donor with melanoma.

The chain carries TRBV6-1 and TRBJ2-7; 9 nucleotides align to TRBD1. Germline V gene data show CDR1 as MNHNS and CDR2 as SASEGT. CDR3 length: 15 residues. V lost 1 base to trimming and J lost 4 bases; unmatched junction nucleotides: 5. The CDR3 here is CASSEEGTGWYEQYF. In nucleotides, the CDR3 is TGTGCCAGCAGTGAAGAGGGGACAGGGTGGTACGAGCAGTACTTC.

This clone came up a few times. This chain joins TRBV21-1 and TRBJ2-7; TRBD2 was called by the table and not checked on the DNA. TRBV21-1 has pseudogene status. This CDR3 comprises 16 residues. The DNA of the CDR3 is TGTGCCAGCAGCCCAGGTCCGGGGAAAGGGACCTACGAGCAGTACTTC. Translating it yields CASSPGPGKGTYEQYF.

The V gene is TRBV28, the J gene TRBJ2-7, with a possible D match to TRBD1 (7 bases). The CDR3 spans 14 residues. Trimming took 6 bases from V and 1 from J, leaving 13 bases between them. CDR1 and CDR2 from the germline V gene are MDHEN and SYDVKM. This CDR3 reads CASSPQGGSYEQYF. CDR3 coding DNA: TGTGCCAGCAGCCCGCAGGGGGGTTCCTACGAGCAGTACTTC.

The chain combines TRBV19 with TRBJ2-2; D remains unclear. Germline assignment: CDR1 LNHDA and CDR2 SQIVND (reference sequence). V lost 8 bases, J lost 2 bases, and 15 bases lay in between. The CDR3 is 15 amino acids. The CDR3 DNA sequence: TGTGCCAGTCGGAAGGCCCAGATTAACACCGGGGAGCTGTTTTTT. Translated, it gives CASRKAQINTGELFF.

The CDR3 spells CASSVDGSPSYNSPLHF. As DNA, the CDR3 is TGTGCCAGCAGCGTAGACGGCTCTCCCTCCTATAATTCACCCCTCCACTTT. This chain connects TRBV9 to TRBJ1-6; no clear D gene. The germline CDR1 and CDR2 sequences are SGDLS and YYNGEE. Between the trimmed V and J ends, which lost 0 bases and 0 bases, there was a span of 10 bases. CDR3 size: 17 residues.

The chain is built from TRBV27 and TRBJ2-1; D is unresolved. This CDR3 is built from 14 residues. V lost 5 bases, J lost 4 bases, and 12 bases lay in between. Germline lookup yields CDR1 MNHEY and CDR2 SMNVEV (reference sequence). CDR3 nucleotide sequence: TGTGCCAGCAGTGATGCGGCTGGATACAATGAGCAGTTCTTC. The encoded protein is CASSDAAGYNEQFF.

The rearrangement joins TRBV19 to TRBJ1-1, with TRBD1 identical over 7 bases. Germline V gene lookup returns CDR1 LNHDA and CDR2 SQIVND (reference sequence). The junction had 8 bases not matched to a gene; V was cut back by 7 bases and J by 6 bases. The CDR3 length is 13 residues. CDR3 bases: TGTGCCAGTATTTCAGGGGGGGCCCCTGAAGCTTTCTTT. Residues: CASISGGAPEAFF.

This clone was seen a few times. The V call is TRBV15, the J call TRBJ2-6, with 9 bases matching TRBD1. Germline V lookup: CDR1 LNHNV, CDR2 YYDKDF (reference sequence). The CDR3 sequence is 18 residues long. J gave up 1 base and V 0 bases, and 4 bases lay outside the gene matches. The CDR3 bases are TGTGCCACCAGCAGAGATAAAGGGACAGGGTCTGGGGCCAACGTCCTGACTTTC. Encoded protein: CATSRDKGTGSGANVLTF. The complete variable domain, with remaining parts taken from reference TRBV15 and TRBJ2-6, reads DAMVIQNPRYQVTQFGKPVTLSCSQTLNHNVMYWYQQKSSQAPKLLFHYYDKDFNNEADTPDNFQSRRPNTSFCFLDIRSPGLGDTAMYLCATSRDKGTGSGANVLTFGAGSRLTVL.

V usage is TRBV7-9 and J usage is TRBJ2-3; a possible D gene is TRBD2 (7 bases). Germline assignment: CDR1 SEHNR and CDR2 FQNEAQ (reference sequence). The CDR3 is 14 residues long. V gave up 7 bases and J gave up 4 bases, with 15 bases separating them. DNA for the CDR3: TGTGCCAGCACGGAGGGGGGGAACGCAGATACGCAGTATTTT. Translated: CASTEGGNADTQYF.

V is TRBV6-5 and J is TRBJ2-1; TRBD2 aligns across 7 bases. The CDR3 has 13 amino acids. The germline V gene has CDR1 MNHEY and CDR2 SVGAGI. Trimming removed 7 bases from V and 8 bases from J; junction bases left unmatched: 8. In DNA form, the CDR3 reads TGTGCCAGCAATCGCGGGAGAATCGATGAGCAGTTCTTC. It is translated as CASNRGRIDEQFF.

The chain combines TRBV5-6 with TRBJ2-7, with D perhaps matching TRBD1 (7 bases). This CDR3 is 15 amino acids long. V was shortened by 2 bases and J by 7 bases, with 19 bases between the two germline ends. Germline V gene lookup returns CDR1 SGHDT and CDR2 YYEEEE. The CDR3 nucleotides are TGTGCCAGCAGCTTCTCCCAGGGGGGACGTGGTGAGCAGTACTTC. This gives the protein CASSFSQGGRGEQYF.

The chain uses TRBV7-6 and TRBJ1-2, with a tentative D call TRBD1 (5 bases). Trimming left V 0 bases short and J 7 bases short, with 9 bases between. This CDR3 comprises 13 residues. Looked up from germline, CDR1 is SGHVS and CDR2 is FNYEAQ. The CDR3 coding sequence is TGTGCCAGCAGCTTAGCGGCCGGGGGTGGCTACACCTTC. The encoded protein is CASSLAAGGGYTF.

The CDR3: CASSASLTGTSGSPITGELFF. CDR3 nucleotide sequence: TGTGCCAGCAGCGCATCATTGACGGGGACTAGCGGGAGTCCTATAACCGGGGAGCTGTTTTTT. V gene TRBV9 combines with J gene TRBJ2-2; the match to TRBD2 covers 14 bases. J was trimmed by 5 bases and V by 3 bases; bases with no gene match: 18. Germline V CDR1 and CDR2: SGDLS, YYNGEE. The CDR3 runs to 21 residues.

V gene TRBV7-8 combines with J gene TRBJ2-1, with D possibly being TRBD1 (5 bases). Germline CDR1 reads SGHVS; CDR2 reads FQNEAQ. V shed 4 bases and J shed 3 bases, with 16 bases lying between them. The CDR3 totals 16 residues. In DNA, the CDR3 is TGTGCCAGCAGCTCCACACCGACCGACAGCTACAATGAGCAGTTCTTC. This sequence encodes CASSSTPTDSYNEQFF.

This chain uses TRBV27 with TRBJ2-3; TRBD2 matches 9 bases. Looked up from germline, CDR1 is MNHEY and CDR2 is SMNVEV (reference sequence). Losses at the gene ends were 5 bases for V and 2 bases for J; bases not matched to a gene: 11. The CDR3 runs to 17 residues. The CDR3 reads CASSHLTRGGSTDTQYF. The DNA of the CDR3 is TGTGCCAGCAGTCATTTAACGCGGGGGGGATCCACAGATACGCAGTATTTT.

There are a few counts of this clone. This chain uses TRBV27 with TRBJ2-7; 15 nucleotides line up with TRBD2. V shed 2 bases, J shed 4 bases, and the junction held 3 bases outside the gene matches. This CDR3 is built from 16 residues. Germline V gene sequence: CDR1 MNHEY, CDR2 SMNVEV (reference sequence). The chain's CDR3 is CASSLGTSGRRYEQYF. The CDR3 coding sequence is TGTGCCAGCAGTTTAGGGACTAGCGGGAGGAGGTACGAGCAGTACTTC.

The chain couples TRBV19 to TRBJ2-7; D is possibly TRBD2 (5 bases). The CDR3 totals 14 residues. Per germline, CDR1 LNHDA and CDR2 SQIVND (reference sequence). V was cut by 2 bases and J by 7 bases, with 15 bases left in between. In DNA form, the CDR3 reads TGTGCCAGTAGTATAACGACTACCCGAGGGGAGCAGTACTTC. The encoded protein is CASSITTTRGEQYF.